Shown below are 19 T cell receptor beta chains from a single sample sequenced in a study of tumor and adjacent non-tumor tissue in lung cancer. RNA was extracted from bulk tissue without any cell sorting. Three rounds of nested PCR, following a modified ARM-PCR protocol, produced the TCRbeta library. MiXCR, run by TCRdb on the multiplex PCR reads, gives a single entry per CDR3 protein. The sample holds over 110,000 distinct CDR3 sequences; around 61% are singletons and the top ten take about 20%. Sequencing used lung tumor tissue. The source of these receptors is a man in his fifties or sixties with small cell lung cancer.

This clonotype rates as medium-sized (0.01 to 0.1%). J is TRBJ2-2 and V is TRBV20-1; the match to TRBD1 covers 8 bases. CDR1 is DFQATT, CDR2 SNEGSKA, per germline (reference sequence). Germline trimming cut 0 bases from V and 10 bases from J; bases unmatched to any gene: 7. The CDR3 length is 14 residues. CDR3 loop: CSARDRDRSLELFF. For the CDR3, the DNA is TGCAGTGCTAGAGACCGGGACAGGTCTTTGGAGCTGTTTTTT.

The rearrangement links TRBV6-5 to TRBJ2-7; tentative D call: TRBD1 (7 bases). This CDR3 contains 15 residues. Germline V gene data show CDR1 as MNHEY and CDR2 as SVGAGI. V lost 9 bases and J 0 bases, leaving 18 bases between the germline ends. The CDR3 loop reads CARRLRGESSYEQYF. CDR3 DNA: TGTGCCAGGAGGCTCAGGGGGGAGAGCTCCTACGAGCAGTACTTC.

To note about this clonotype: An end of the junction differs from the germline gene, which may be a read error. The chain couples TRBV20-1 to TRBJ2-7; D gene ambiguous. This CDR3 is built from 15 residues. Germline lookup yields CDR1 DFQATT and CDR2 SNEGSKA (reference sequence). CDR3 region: CSARVPDLHSYDQYF. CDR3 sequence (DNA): TGCAGTGCTAGAGTTCCTGACTTACATTCCTACGATCAGTACTTC.

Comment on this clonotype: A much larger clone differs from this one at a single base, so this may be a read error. The CDR3, as DNA: TGCAGTACTAGAGACAGGGCATGGAACACTGAAGCTTTCTTT. It translates to CSTRDRAWNTEAFF. V gene TRBV20-1 combines with J gene TRBJ1-1; 7 nucleotides align to TRBD1. CDR1 is DFQATT and CDR2 is SNEGSKA in the germline V gene (reference sequence). The CDR3 loop spans 14 amino acids.

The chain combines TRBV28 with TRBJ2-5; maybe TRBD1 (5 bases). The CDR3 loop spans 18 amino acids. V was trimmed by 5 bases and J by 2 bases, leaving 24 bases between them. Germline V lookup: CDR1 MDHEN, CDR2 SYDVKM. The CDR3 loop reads CASSIIPGSAPEQETQYF. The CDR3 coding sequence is TGTGCCAGCAGTATTATACCAGGGTCAGCTCCTGAACAAGAGACCCAGTACTTC. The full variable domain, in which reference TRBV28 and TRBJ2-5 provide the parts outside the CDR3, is DVKVTQSSRYLVKRTGEKVFLECVQDMDHENMFWYRQDPGLGLRLIYFSYDVKMKEKGDIPEGYSVSREKKERFSLILESASTNQTSMYLCASSIIPGSAPEQETQYFGPGTRLLVL.

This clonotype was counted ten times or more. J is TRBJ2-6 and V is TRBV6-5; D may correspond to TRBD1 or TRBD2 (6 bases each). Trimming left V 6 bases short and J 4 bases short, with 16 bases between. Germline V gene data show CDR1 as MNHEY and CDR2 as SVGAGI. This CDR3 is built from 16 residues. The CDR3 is CASRTGGDSGANVLTF. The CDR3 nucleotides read TGTGCCAGCAGGACCGGGGGCGATTCCGGGGCCAACGTCCTGACTTTC.

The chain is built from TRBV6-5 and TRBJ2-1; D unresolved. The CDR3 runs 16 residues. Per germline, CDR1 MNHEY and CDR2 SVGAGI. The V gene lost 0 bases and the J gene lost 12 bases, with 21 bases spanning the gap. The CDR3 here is CASSYSFGIRLHGQFF. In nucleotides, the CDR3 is TGTGCCAGCAGTTACTCTTTCGGAATTAGATTGCATGGGCAGTTCTTC.

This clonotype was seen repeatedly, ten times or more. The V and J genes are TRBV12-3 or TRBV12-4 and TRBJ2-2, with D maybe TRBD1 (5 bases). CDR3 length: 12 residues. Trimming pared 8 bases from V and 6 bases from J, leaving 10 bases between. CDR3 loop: CASGIGAGELFF. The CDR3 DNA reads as TGTGCCAGCGGTATAGGGGCCGGGGAGCTGTTTTTT.

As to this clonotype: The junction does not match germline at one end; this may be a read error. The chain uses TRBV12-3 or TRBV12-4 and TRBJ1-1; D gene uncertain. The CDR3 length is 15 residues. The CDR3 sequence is CASSSGGFRFAEAIF. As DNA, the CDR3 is TGTGCCAGTAGTTCGGGAGGTTTTAGGTTTGCTGAAGCTATCTTT.

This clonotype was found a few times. The CDR3, as DNA: TGTGCCAGCACTGTATCCTCCTACGAGCAGTACTTC. It codes for CASTVSSYEQYF. The chain combines TRBV6-5 with TRBJ2-7; no clear D gene. CDR3 length: 12 amino acids. Trimming took off 7 bases at V and 0 bases at J, with 7 bases between the two ends. Germline V gene lookup returns CDR1 MNHEY and CDR2 SVGAGI.

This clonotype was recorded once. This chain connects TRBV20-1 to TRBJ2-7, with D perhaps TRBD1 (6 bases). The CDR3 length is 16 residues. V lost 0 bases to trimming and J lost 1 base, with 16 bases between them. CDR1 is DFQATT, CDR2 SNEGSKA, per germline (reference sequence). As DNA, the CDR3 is TGCAGTGCTAGAGATCGGCCTCGACAGGTATCCTACGAGCAGTACGTC. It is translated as CSARDRPRQVSYEQYV.

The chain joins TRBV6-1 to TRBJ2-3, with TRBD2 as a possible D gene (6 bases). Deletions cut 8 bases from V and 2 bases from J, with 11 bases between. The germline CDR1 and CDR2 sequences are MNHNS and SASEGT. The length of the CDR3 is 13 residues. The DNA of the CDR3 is TGTGCCAGCCCTCGGGAGAACACAGATACGCAGTATTTT. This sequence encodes CASPRENTDTQYF.

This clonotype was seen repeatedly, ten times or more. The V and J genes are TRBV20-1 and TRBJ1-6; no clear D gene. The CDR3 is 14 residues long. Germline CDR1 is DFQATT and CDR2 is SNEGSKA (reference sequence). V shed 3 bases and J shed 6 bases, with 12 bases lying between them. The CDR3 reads CSARADAINSPLHF. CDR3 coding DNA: TGCAGTGCTAGGGCAGACGCAATTAATTCACCCCTCCACTTT.

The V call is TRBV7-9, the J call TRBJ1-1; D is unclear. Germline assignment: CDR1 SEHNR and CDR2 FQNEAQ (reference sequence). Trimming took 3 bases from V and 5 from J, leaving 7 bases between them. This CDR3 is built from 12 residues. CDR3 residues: CASSLSGTEAFF. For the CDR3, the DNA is TGTGCCAGCAGCTTGTCGGGAACTGAAGCTTTCTTT.

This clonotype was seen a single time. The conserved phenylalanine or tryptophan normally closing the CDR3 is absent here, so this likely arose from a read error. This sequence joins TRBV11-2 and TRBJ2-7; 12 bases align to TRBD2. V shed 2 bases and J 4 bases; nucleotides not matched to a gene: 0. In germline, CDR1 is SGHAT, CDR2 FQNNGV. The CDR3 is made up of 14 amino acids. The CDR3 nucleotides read TGTGCCAGCAGCTTACTAGCGGGAGGGTACGAGCAGTACCTC. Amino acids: CASSLLAGGYEQYL.

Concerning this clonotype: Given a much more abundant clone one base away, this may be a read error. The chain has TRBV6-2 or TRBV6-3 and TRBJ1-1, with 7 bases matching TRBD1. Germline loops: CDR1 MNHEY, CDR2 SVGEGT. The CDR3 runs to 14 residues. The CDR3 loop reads CASSYSTGNIEAFF. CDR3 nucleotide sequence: TGTGCCAGCAGTTACTCGACAGGGAACATTGAAGCTTTCTTT.

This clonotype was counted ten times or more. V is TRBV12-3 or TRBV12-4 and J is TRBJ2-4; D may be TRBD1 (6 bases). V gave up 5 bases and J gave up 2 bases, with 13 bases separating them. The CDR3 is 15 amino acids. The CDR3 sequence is CASSSTGLTKNIQYF. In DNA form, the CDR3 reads TGTGCCAGCAGTAGTACAGGGTTAACCAAAAACATTCAGTACTTC.

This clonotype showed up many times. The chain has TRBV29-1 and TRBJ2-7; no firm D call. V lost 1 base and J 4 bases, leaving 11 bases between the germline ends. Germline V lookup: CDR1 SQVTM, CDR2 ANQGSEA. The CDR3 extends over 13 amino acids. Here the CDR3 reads CSVEGQASYEQYF. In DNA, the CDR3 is TGCAGCGTTGAAGGGCAGGCTTCTTACGAGCAGTACTTC.

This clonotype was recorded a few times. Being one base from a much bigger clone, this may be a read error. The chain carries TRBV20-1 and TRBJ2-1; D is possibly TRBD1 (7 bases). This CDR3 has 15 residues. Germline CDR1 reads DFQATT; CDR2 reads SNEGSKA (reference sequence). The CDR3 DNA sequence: TGCAGTGCTAGCAGGGGGGACAGTCCCGCCAATGAGCATTTCTTC. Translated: CSASRGDSPANEHFF.